This paragraph reports one T cell receptor beta chain. The target of this receptor is not known. The sample holds no much larger clone one base away, and base qualities are not on file. The collaborating institutions used their own protocols to collect whole blood in K2EDTA tubes. Collaborator samples were shipped for TCRbeta analysis as frozen whole blood, isolated PBMCs, or DNA extracted from either sample type. The immunoSEQ Assay, a bias-controlled multiplex PCR, was used to amplify TCRbeta CDR3 regions from genomic DNA. Per the authors' processing: Nucleated cell counts per sample were estimated from amplification of reference gene primers within the assay. To quantify the absolute abundance of each unique TCRbeta CDR3 rearrangement, sequence reads were collapsed and filtered. For each sample, productive Simpson clonality was calculated as the square root of Simpson's diversity index across productive rearrangements. TCRdb limited this immuneACCESS table to in-frame rearrangements with V and J called. A share of clones is missing; checked studies link under half to unresolved V genes, and the rest is unexplained. V, J and clone size were drawn from that table, and D and trimming were deduced from the DNA. The sample profile shows about 220,000 clones; 70% to 85% of them were found once. The ten largest account for about 10% of the sample.

Sequences SGDLS (CDR1) and YYNGEE (CDR2) are obtained from the germline V gene. Trimming takes 0 bases from V and 5 bases from J, and the germline ends sit 9 bases apart. From the cysteine through the phenylalanine, the CDR3 covers 14 amino acids. Here the CDR3 DNA is all that survives: 42 bases in frame from base 1. This specimen comes from a study of blood T cell repertoires in COVID-19 (dated by TCRdb to between 2020 and 2021). Looking at the study overall: Collaborator samples came from the United States, Italy and Spain and covered acute and convalescent phases of COVID-19. The repertoires were released in a freely available public database intended as a resource for research on the immune response to SARS-CoV-2. Where available, HLA class I and class II types were obtained from metadata supplied by the sample provider rather than from assay-based typing. The prospective study material was composed of cDNA or gDNA derived from T cells, B-cell-depleted T cells, or PBMCs. The dataset comprised deeply sampled blood TCRbeta repertoires from subjects exposed to, actively infected with, or recovered from COVID-19. The sample metadata nearly always contained a de-identified subject ID, COVID-19 status, age in years and sex. The samples were drawn from two sources: the first 160 participants of the ongoing ImmuneRACE study, and 1,200 or so subjects contributed by 6 global collaborators. Beyond this particular receptor, the publication reports: The amount of clinical and demographic metadata varied by source and participant and was provided uncurated.

The chain couples TRBV9 to TRBJ1-5; no confident D gene assignment can be made. Sample: peripheral blood. The source of this sequence is a middle-aged man with active or convalescent COVID-19. This receptor carries the CDR3 CASSVAFEDQPQHF. The DNA sequence follows: TGTGCCAGCAGCGTAGCTTTTGAGGATCAGCCCCAGCATTTT.